This T cell receptor beta chain was found in a study of blood T cell repertoires in COVID-19. Study context: The samples span acute and convalescent COVID-19 from the United States, Italy and Spain.

This clone was seen just once. As processed by the authors: How many nucleated cells were present was estimated from reference gene primer amplification. This table comes from immunoSEQ multiplex PCR, and its TCRdb copy is limited to in-frame clones, with some not included. That table gives V, J and clone size, and the DNA gave D and trimming. The sample gives about 74,000 clones, more than 70% of which show up once; 2.5% to 3% is in the top ten. This clonotype was sampled from a man between 65 and 79 years old with active or convalescent COVID-19. Sequenced: peripheral blood.

CDR3 region: CASSLGGDTQYF. In nucleotides, the CDR3 is TGTGCCAGCAGTTTGGGGGGGGATACGCAGTATTTT. The V gene is TRBV28, the J gene TRBJ2-3; 7 bases line up with TRBD2. This CDR3 comprises 12 residues. Germline V CDR1 and CDR2: MDHEN, SYDVKM. The V and J ends lost 3 bases and 6 bases, in that order; junction bases with no gene match: 0.